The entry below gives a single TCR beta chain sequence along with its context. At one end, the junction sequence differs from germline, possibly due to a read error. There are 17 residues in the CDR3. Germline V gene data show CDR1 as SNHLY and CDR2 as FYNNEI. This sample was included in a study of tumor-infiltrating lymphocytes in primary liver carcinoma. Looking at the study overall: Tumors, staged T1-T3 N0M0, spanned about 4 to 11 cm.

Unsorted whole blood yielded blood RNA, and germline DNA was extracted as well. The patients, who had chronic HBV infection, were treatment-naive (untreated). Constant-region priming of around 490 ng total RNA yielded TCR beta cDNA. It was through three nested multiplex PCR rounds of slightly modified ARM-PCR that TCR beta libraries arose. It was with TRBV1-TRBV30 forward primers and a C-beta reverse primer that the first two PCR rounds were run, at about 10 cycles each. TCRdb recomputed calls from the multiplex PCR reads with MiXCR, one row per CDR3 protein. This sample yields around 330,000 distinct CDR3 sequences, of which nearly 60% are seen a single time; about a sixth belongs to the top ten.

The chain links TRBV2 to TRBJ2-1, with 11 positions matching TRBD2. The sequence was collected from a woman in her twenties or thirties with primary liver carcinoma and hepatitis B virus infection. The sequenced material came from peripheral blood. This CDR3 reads CVSSPLELAGDYNEQFF. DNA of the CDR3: TGTGTCAGCAGTCCCTTAGAACTAGCGGGGGACTACAATGAGCAGTTCTTC.